The 5 T cell receptor beta chains reported below all come from one sample, sequenced in a study of blood T cell repertoires in COVID-19. TCRdb keeps only in-frame clones here, not all; method: immunoSEQ multiplex PCR. The sample lists 60,000 to 75,000 clones, roughly 90% occurring once. Sequenced input: peripheral blood. The receptors here all came from a man aged 40-55 years with COVID-19, enrolled during active disease.

The chain combines TRBV30 with TRBJ1-5; weak D call: TRBD1 (6 bases). Germline-derived CDR1 and CDR2 are GTSNPN and SVGIG (reference sequence). This CDR3 has 13 residues. Trimming shortened V by 7 bases and J by 3 bases, and 13 bases separated the two germline ends. CDR3 amino acids: CAFSQGTNQPQHF. In nucleotides, the CDR3 is TGTGCCTTTTCTCAGGGGACCAATCAGCCCCAGCATTTT.

A few counts support this clone. This sequence joins TRBV7-3 and TRBJ1-2; TRBD1 aligns across 8 bases. Germline V gives CDR1 SGHTA, CDR2 FQGTGA. The length of the CDR3 is 13 residues. The trim removed 3 bases at V and 6 bases at J, leaving 3 bases unmatched. CDR3 sequence reads: CASSFPGGDGYTF. The CDR3, as DNA: TGTGCCAGCAGCTTCCCAGGGGGCGATGGCTACACCTTC.

The chain combines TRBV9 with TRBJ2-1; 13 bases map to TRBD2. Unmatched junction bases numbered 9, after V lost 4 bases and J lost 11 bases. Germline loops: CDR1 SGDLS, CDR2 YYNGEE. The CDR3 is 15 amino acids. CDR3 region: CASSIITGLAGQQFF. Here the CDR3 DNA reads TGTGCCAGCAGCATAATCACGGGACTAGCGGGGCAGCAGTTCTTC.

Only one count was recorded for this clone. CDR3 DNA sequence: TGTGCCAGCAGTCGGGACAGTGAAAAACTGTTTTTT. As protein: CASSRDSEKLFF. The rearrangement uses TRBV6-6 and TRBJ1-4; TRBD1 agrees at 7 bases. Trimming cost V 5 bases and J 7 bases; bases outside gene matches: 1. CDR3 length: 12 residues. Germline V lookup: CDR1 MNHNY, CDR2 SVGAGI (reference sequence).

The V gene is TRBV6-1, the J gene TRBJ1-1; 12 bases are a match to TRBD1. CDR1 is MNHNS, CDR2 SASEGT, per germline. The CDR3 runs 17 residues. The trim removed 4 bases at V and 4 bases at J, leaving 10 bases unmatched. The chain's CDR3 is CASSVATGTGGGTEAFF. The CDR3 coding sequence is TGTGCCAGCAGTGTGGCCACCGGGACAGGGGGCGGCACTGAAGCTTTCTTT.